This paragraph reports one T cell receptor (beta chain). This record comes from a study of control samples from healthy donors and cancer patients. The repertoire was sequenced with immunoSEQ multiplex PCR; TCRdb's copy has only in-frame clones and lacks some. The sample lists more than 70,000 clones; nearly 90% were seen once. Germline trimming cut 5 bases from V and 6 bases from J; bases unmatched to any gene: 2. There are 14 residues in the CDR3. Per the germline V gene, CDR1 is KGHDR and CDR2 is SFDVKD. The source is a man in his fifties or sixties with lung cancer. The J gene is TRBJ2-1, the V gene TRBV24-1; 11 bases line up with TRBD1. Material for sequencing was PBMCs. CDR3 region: CATSAGTGGNEQFF. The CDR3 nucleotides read TGTGCCACCAGTGCGGGGACAGGGGGCAATGAGCAGTTCTTC.